One TCR beta chain is described in this entry. Its recognized antigen is unknown. Within one base of it there is no much larger clone, and no base qualities were kept. The cohort comprised 666 healthy bone marrow donors. Cohort members were all nominally healthy when sampled, although unrecorded immune exposures were likely present. The donor tested CMV seronegative and was one of the 352 seronegative cohort members. Every donor gave a peripheral blood sample, and the peripheral blood mononuclear cells from that sample were used for TCR beta sequencing. The Qiagen DNeasy Blood Extraction Kit was used to extract genomic DNA from the blood cell samples. The sample comes from a study of cytomegalovirus exposure and HLA in healthy donors (dated by TCRdb to 2015 to 2018). Some background on the complete study: An earlier analysis of some 600 of the donors reported 276 Gb of sequence data and around 110 million unique TCR beta sequences obtained from about 179 million T cells. On average, approximately 250,000 unique TCR beta nucleotide sequences were sequenced per donor among 350 to 400 genotyped donors of the cohort, with around 19% of those sequences being non-productive. Of the roughly 420 genotyped donors, 65% to 90% were placed in the genetic ancestry cluster associated with self-reported Caucasian donors. To study patterns of TCR occurrence, a later analysis re-analyzed previously published TCR beta repertoires from 600 to 750 donors and added high-resolution HLA genotyping. Along with the roughly 700-subject first cohort, a separate validation cohort of over a hundred different subjects was used. Roughly five DR-DQ haplotypes were handled as single units for association and clustering, since linkage in the cohort was strong. The number of donors typed differed by locus, with roughly 620-630 for A, B, C, DRB1 and DQB1, approximately 500 for DQA1, over 600 for DPA1, and some 440 for DPB1. The study profiled the T cell repertoires of 550 to 700 subjects by immunosequencing and related them to cytomegalovirus serostatus. Every repertoire in the discovery cohort had been generated on one and the same sequencing platform. HLA typing covered class I and class II loci at four-digit resolution. A later genetic analysis took genome-wide SNP genotypes for about 60% of the roughly 670 donors and used that subset as a discovery cohort. High-throughput TCR immunosequencing, statistical association of individual TCRs with disease status, and machine learning were combined to predict cytomegalovirus infection status. Donor age, sex, ethnicity and CMV serostatus were compiled together with the repertoire data. The study was designed to test whether signatures of past pathogen exposure could be identified by cataloging public T cell receptors. In the later analysis, no new phenotypic data were used to find candidate immune exposures; instead, reliance was placed on TCR beta sequences and their occurrence across donors. To decide whether each TCR beta V gene segment behaved as functional or pseudogenic, an earlier analysis of some 600 of the donors relied on high-throughput TCR beta sequencing. An early release covering 500 to 750 HLA-typed donors comprised about 300 gigabases of sequencing data and approximately 85 million unique TCR sequences.

V loses 0 bases, J loses 7 bases, and the germline ends lie 15 bases apart. The CDR3, cysteine through phenylalanine, is 14 amino acids long. The kept DNA is CDR3 alone, 42 bases in frame from the first base. The germline V gene gives CDR1 as SQVTM and CDR2 as ANQGSEA. The library was made by the immunoSEQ multiplex PCR assay. For the multiplex PCR, a mixture combining 60 forward primers for TCR Vbeta segments and 13 reverse primers for TCR Jbeta segments was used. The CDR3 region of rearranged TCR beta genes was amplified from genomic DNA with a multiplex PCR assay. The amplified TCR beta libraries were sequenced on the Illumina HiSeq System as 87-base-pair reads. The paper's data handling went like this. Across the 640 or so repertoires, a later analysis counted 80 million or so unique TCR beta chains, 9.5 million to 13 million of which were shared by at least two donors. To remove PCR and sequencing errors, raw reads were error-corrected and collapsed into unique sequences using a nearest-neighbor algorithm that merged closely related sequences. To assign V, D and J gene segments, CDR3 sequences were aligned to IMGT reference sequences. Each retained sequence needed at least a six-nucleotide match to both a V gene segment and a J gene segment. A rearrangement counted as productive if the CDR3 had no stop codons and remained in frame with V and J, and every other rearrangement counted as non-productive. Following IMGT convention, CDR3 was defined as the stretch from the second conserved V-encoded cysteine up to the conserved J-encoded phenylalanine. The earlier analysis of roughly 590 of the donors excluded any sequence lacking an unambiguous match to a single V gene segment. An earlier analysis of several hundred of the donors called V segments functional above 56.7% productive rearrangements and segregating when the between-donor standard deviation exceeded 5%. To diagnose cytomegalovirus status from the catalog of TCR beta chain sequences, a statistical classification framework was built. In a later analysis, TCR nucleotide sequences were compared against IMGT/GENE-DB human TR gene sequences so that V and J genes could be assigned. Using the TCRdist pipeline, a later analysis assigned CDR3 sequences along with most-parsimonious VDJ recombination scenarios. In a later analysis, each TCR beta chain was defined by its CDR3 amino acid sequence together with its V-gene family, and reads without a unique V-gene family were excluded. A later analysis removed 450 to 600 highly shared, low-generation-probability nucleotide sequences to deal with suspected cross-contamination and a sequencing artifact. A later analysis calculated a clonal expansion index for each public chain from normalized within-repertoire ranks of inferred template counts. A later analysis computed generation probabilities with a VDJ recombination model fitted to out-of-frame rearrangements, and checked the results against IGoR. A later analysis scored TCR-TCR, TCR-HLA and TCR-CMV co-occurrence with hypergeometric tests, applying a repertoire-size bias correction to TCR pairs. To estimate false discovery rates, a later analysis permuted the HLA or CMV assignments 20 times. In a later analysis, co-occurring TCRs were grouped with DBSCAN, and TCRdist sequence similarity was added when clustering was performed within HLA-allele-positive subsets. Repertoires with fewer than 30,000 or more than 120,000 public chains were left out of co-occurrence clustering, as were about five repertoires with anomalous nucleotide sharing. TCRdb took over this immuneACCESS table, retaining in-frame rearrangements with V and J assigned. Such tables are incomplete; in checked studies, under half of the missing clones stem from an unresolved V gene, and the remainder is unexplained. The V and J calls and clone size were taken over from that table, and D and trimming were inferred from the DNA. The sample records about 55,000 clones, about three quarters of which are singletons. Together, the top ten hold more than 2.5% of the sample.

What the work shows at the level of the full study, not this receptor alone: In a later analysis, HLA-associated TCR beta chains showed more clonal expansion and lower generation probabilities than non-associated chains that were equally common. The 87-base-pair reads could not distinguish some IMGT-functional V segments, including TRBV6-2 and TRBV6-3, so those segments were excluded. In an earlier analysis of 587 of the donors, most TCR beta V segments were observed in productive rearrangements about 87% or about 30% of the time, broadly matching IMGT annotations. Specific HLA alleles were associated with about 17,000 TCR beta sequences at a false discovery rate of 0.05 in a later analysis. The study listed 150 to 200 TCR beta chains as associated with cytomegalovirus. The presence/absence analyses assumed that sequencing depth was roughly uniform across donors, and that assumption may not be true. Linkage disequilibrium might explain the correlated functional status among segregating V segments, but an unknown experimental factor could not be excluded. Compared with the roughly 720-donor mean, donors in an Asian-associated ancestry cluster had fewer N-insertions in productive TCRs, according to a later genetic analysis. A later analysis found that TCR association rates varied across HLA loci, with DRB1 alleles showing the most associated TCRs and HLA-C alleles the fewest. Because counts were too low, roughly 17 rarely observed V segments, including chromosome 9 orphons, were left out of the earlier analysis of 587 of the donors. Immune exposure information for the cohort was limited to CMV serostatus. Most CMV-associated TCR beta chains appeared to be HLA-restricted in a later analysis, and the HLA associations seemed to be driven largely by CMV exposure. A group of highly shared sequence variants was considered likely to be a technical artifact of the sequencing pipeline. It was suggested by the authors that the approach could potentially be generalized to other disease states and immunological phenotypes. A later analysis reported that several top co-occurrence clusters appeared linked to parvovirus B19, influenza, CMV and Epstein-Barr virus. Because HLA typing was unavailable for some donors at each locus, only the typed subset was used in association tests. A further reported finding was that TCR beta sequences accurately predicted the HLA-A and HLA-B alleles for most subjects in the first cohort. When HLA alleles, especially DR and DQ, strongly co-occurred, attributing TCR associations to individual alleles was difficult. In a later genetic analysis, a missense DCLRE1C variant was associated with V-gene and J-gene trimming of TCR beta chains, and the association was replicated in an independent cohort. The classifier was reported to diagnose cytomegalovirus status with high specificity and sensitivity in both the original and validation cohorts. Most TCR sequences were observed very rarely across donors, whereas some public TCRs were present in many individuals. This cohort had only TCR beta chains sequenced, and the lack of alpha or paired-chain data limited which features could be detected. A few of the identified cytomegalovirus-associated TCR beta chains were confirmed in vitro to be specific for cytomegalovirus antigens.

This sequence was found in a female donor in good health and CMV-seronegative. This chain is built from TRBV29-1 and TRBJ1-1; TRBD1 could be the D gene, as 6 bases match. Material for sequencing was PBMCs. In nucleotide form, the sequence is TGCAGCGTTGAAGACAGTTCAGGACAGTTTGAAGCTTTCTTT. Its amino acids are CSVEDSSGQFEAFF.